The rows below give T cell receptor beta chains drawn from one sample of a study of technical replicates of blood from a few donors. Sequencing was performed with immunoSEQ multiplex PCR; in TCRdb, only in-frame clones are kept and a portion is missing. Here the sample spans about 73,000 clones, 93% being singletons. Sequenced material: T cells isolated from PBMCs. Source of these receptors: a human donor in good health. CDR3s include the opening cysteine and the closing phenylalanine or tryptophan. D genes are given only for firm matches. Only part of the rows carry a size: once, few, many, or a class if the clone is expanded.

d_gene	abundance	v_gene	j_gene	CDR3nt	CDR3aa
TRBD2	once	TRBV7-3	TRBJ2-2	TGTGCCAGCAGCGCCAATCCCCGGACTAGGGGCACCGGGGAGCTGTTTTTT	CASSANPRTRGTGELFF
NA	NA	TRBV27	TRBJ2-7	TGTGCCAGCTCCGGGAGTCCCCTCTACGAGCAGTACTTC	CASSGSPLYEQYF
TRBD1	NA	TRBV19	TRBJ2-7	TGTGCCAGTAGTTTGGGACAGGGGCCCTACGAGCAGTACTTC	CASSLGQGPYEQYF
NA	NA	TRBV6-5	TRBJ1-6	TGTGCCAGCAGTTACGCAGATTCACCCCTCCACTTT	CASSYADSPLHF
NA	once	TRBV6-5	TRBJ2-5	TGTGCCAGCAGTTATAAGTCCCCTACCCAAGAGACCCAGTACTTC	CASSYKSPTQETQYF
TRBD1	NA	TRBV27	TRBJ2-2	TGTGCCACCAACAGTATCAGGGGGCCGGTCGGGGAGCTGTTTTTT	CATNSIRGPVGELFF
TRBD1	NA	TRBV11-2	TRBJ2-7	TGTGCCAGCAGCTCCCGTACGGACAGGGGCGACGAGCAGTACTTC	CASSSRTDRGDEQYF
TRBD2	NA	TRBV2	TRBJ2-7	TGTGCCAGCAGGAGGGGGACTAGCGGTTTCCAAGAGCAGTACTTC	CASRRGTSGFQEQYF
NA	NA	TRBV9	TRBJ2-5	TGTGCCAGCAGTGAGGGAACGGAGACCCAGTACTTC	CASSEGTETQYF
NA	NA	TRBV7-9	TRBJ2-3	TGTGCCAGCAGCTCCTTGAATGGCGGGGCTCCCCGAGCGCAGTATTTT	CASSSLNGGAPRAQYF
TRBD1	NA	TRBV30	TRBJ1-2	TGTGCTTGCCCAGGGGGGAACTATGGCTACACCTTC	CACPGGNYGYTF
TRBD2	NA	TRBV5-4	TRBJ2-7	TGTGCCAGCAGCGTGACTAGCGGGTACACCTACGAGCAGTACTTC	CASSVTSGYTYEQYF
NA	NA	TRBV9	TRBJ2-1	TGTGCCAGCAGCCCCTTCAGGGTCTACAATGAGCAGTTCTTC	CASSPFRVYNEQFF
NA	NA	TRBV9	TRBJ1-1	TGTGCCAGCAGCGTAGGGAACAGGGACACTGAAGCTTTCTTT	CASSVGNRDTEAFF
NA	NA	TRBV2	TRBJ2-3	TGTGCCAGCAGTCGGGGATGGACAGATACGCAGTATTTT	CASSRGWTDTQYF
TRBD2	once	TRBV5-1	TRBJ2-2	TGCGCCAGCAGCCCACTAGCGGGAGAAGTTTCGAACACCGGGGAGCTGTTTTTT	CASSPLAGEVSNTGELFF
TRBD1	NA	TRBV10-2	TRBJ1-2	TGCGCCAGCACGGACAGGGCTGGTTATGGCTACACCTTC	CASTDRAGYGYTF
NA	few	TRBV7-9	TRBJ1-1	TGTGCCAGCAGCACAACAGGGAAGAACACTGAAGCTTTCTTT	CASSTTGKNTEAFF
TRBD1	NA	TRBV4-1	TRBJ2-7	TGCGCCAGCAGCTCCGGGACAGCCTCCTACGAGCAGTACTTC	CASSSGTASYEQYF
TRBD2	NA	TRBV10-1	TRBJ2-2	TGCGCCAGCAGTGGCGGGAGTTTCGGCACCGGGGAGCTGTTTTTT	CASSGGSFGTGELFF
NA	once	TRBV30	TRBJ2-7	TGTGCCTGGAGTGTAGGACAGCCATCCTATAACTACGAGCAGTACTTC	CAWSVGQPSYNYEQYF
NA	NA	TRBV30	TRBJ2-1	TGTGCCTGGAGACGTGGCCGTAATGAGCAGTTCTTC	CAWRRGRNEQFF
TRBD2	NA	TRBV4-2	TRBJ2-1	TGTGCCAGCAGCCAAGATATTTTCCGGGAGGATTCCTACAATGAGCAGTTCTTC	CASSQDIFREDSYNEQFF
NA	NA	TRBV6-5	TRBJ1-5	TGTGCCAGCAGGTCCAGGGATATTGGGGGGGAGCCCCAGCATTTT	CASRSRDIGGEPQHF
NA	NA	TRBV9	TRBJ2-7	TGTGCCAGCAGCGTAGCCGGGCAGGGCCTATACGAGCAGTACTTC	CASSVAGQGLYEQYF
TRBD2	NA	TRBV5-1	TRBJ2-3	TGCGCCAGCAGCCCTTCCACTAGCGGGGGGCGAGGAGATACGCAGTATTTT	CASSPSTSGGRGDTQYF
NA	once	TRBV19	TRBJ2-7	TGTGCCAGTAGTATAGTAAGACAGTTATATCCATTGGAATACGAGCAGTACTTC	CASSIVRQLYPLEYEQYF
NA	NA	TRBV10-3	TRBJ1-3	TGTGCCATCAGTGAGACACTAACTGGAAACACCATATATTTT	CAISETLTGNTIYF
TRBD2	NA	TRBV5-4	TRBJ2-7	TGTGCCAGCAGCGGAGAGAAGGCTAGCGGGGGCTACGAGCAGTACTTC	CASSGEKASGGYEQYF
NA	NA	TRBV2	TRBJ2-5	TGTGCCAGCAGCGGACAAATAGAGACCCAGTACTTC	CASSGQIETQYF
TRBD2	NA	TRBV11-2	TRBJ2-5	TGTGCCAGCAGCTTAGCGGAGCGGGGGGGAGGGGAGACCCAGTACTTC	CASSLAERGGGETQYF
NA	few	TRBV30	TRBJ1-1	TGTGCCTGGAGTGTACTTGAGGCACGAGCTTTCTTT	CAWSVLEARAFF
NA	NA	TRBV6-1	TRBJ2-5	TGTGCCAGCAGGCTCTTGGACAGAGAGGGGACCCAGTACTTC	CASRLLDREGTQYF
NA	NA	TRBV29-1	TRBJ1-2	TGCAGCGTTGAAGTGTCAGGGGTTACAGGGAGACTCAACTATGGCTACACCTTC	CSVEVSGVTGRLNYGYTF
NA	NA	TRBV2	TRBJ2-2	TGTGCCAGCAGTGAAGGAGAACCCGGGGAGCTGTTTTTT	CASSEGEPGELFF
TRBD1	once	TRBV5-1	TRBJ2-7	TGCGCCAGCAGCGAGTTTCCGGGACAGATCTACGAGCAGTACTTC	CASSEFPGQIYEQYF
TRBD1	NA	TRBV5-1	TRBJ2-7	TGCGCCAGCTCGACATGGACAGGTCGGGCCTACGAGCAGTACTTC	CASSTWTGRAYEQYF
TRBD1	NA	TRBV11-2	TRBJ1-2	TGTGCCAGCACCCGACCAGGGCTTACAGGGGGCAATGGCTACACCTTC	CASTRPGLTGGNGYTF
NA	NA	TRBV7-9	TRBJ2-5	TGTGCCAGCAGCTTACCCTCGGAGACCCAGTACTTC	CASSLPSETQYF
TRBD1	NA	TRBV19	TRBJ1-4	TGTGCCAGTAGTATCGACGACAGGGGAGGTAATGAAAAACTGTTTTTT	CASSIDDRGGNEKLFF
TRBD1	NA	TRBV7-9	TRBJ2-7	TGTGCCAGCAGCTTGGGTTCCGGGGACAGGGACTCCTACGAGCAGTACTTC	CASSLGSGDRDSYEQYF
TRBD1	NA	TRBV6-1	TRBJ2-3	TGTGCCAGCAGTGAAGGGACAGGGTATGGAGATACGCAGTATTTT	CASSEGTGYGDTQYF
NA	NA	TRBV7-9	TRBJ2-5	TGTGCCAGCAGCTTAGATCTGGAGACCCAGTACTTC	CASSLDLETQYF
NA	NA	TRBV4-1	TRBJ2-2	TGCGCCAGCAGCCCCAATCCCCCCGGGGAGCTGTTTTTT	CASSPNPPGELFF
NA	once	TRBV7-8	TRBJ1-6	TGTGCCAGCAGCTTGGGCGCCACCAATTCACCCCTCCACTTT	CASSLGATNSPLHF
TRBD2	once	TRBV10-1	TRBJ2-5	TGCGCCAGCAGTGATGGACTAGCGGGACAAGAGACCCAGTACTTC	CASSDGLAGQETQYF
TRBD2	NA	TRBV2	TRBJ2-1	TGTGCCAGCAGTGCGGGACTAGCAGATAGCTCCTACAATGAGCAGTTCTTC	CASSAGLADSSYNEQFF
TRBD1	NA	TRBV28	TRBJ1-5	TGTGCCAGCCGAAAACCGGGACAGGGGCCTCTTGTGAGCAATCAGCCCCAGCATTTT	CASRKPGQGPLVSNQPQHF
NA	NA	TRBV6-6	TRBJ1-1	TGTGCCAGCAGAACCCGGGGAGGGACGGACACTGAAGCTTTCTTT	CASRTRGGTDTEAFF
TRBD1	NA	TRBV29-1	TRBJ2-3	TGCAGGGTAGGGGCAGGGGGCTCAGATACGCAGTATTTT	CRVGAGGSDTQYF
NA	NA	TRBV27	TRBJ2-7	TGTGCCAGCAGTTTGGGGGCTGGGGGGGGCTACGAGCAGTACTTC	CASSLGAGGGYEQYF
NA	NA	TRBV10-3	TRBJ1-5	TGTGCCATCAGTGACTCGCGGAGCAATCAGCCCCAGCATTTT	CAISDSRSNQPQHF